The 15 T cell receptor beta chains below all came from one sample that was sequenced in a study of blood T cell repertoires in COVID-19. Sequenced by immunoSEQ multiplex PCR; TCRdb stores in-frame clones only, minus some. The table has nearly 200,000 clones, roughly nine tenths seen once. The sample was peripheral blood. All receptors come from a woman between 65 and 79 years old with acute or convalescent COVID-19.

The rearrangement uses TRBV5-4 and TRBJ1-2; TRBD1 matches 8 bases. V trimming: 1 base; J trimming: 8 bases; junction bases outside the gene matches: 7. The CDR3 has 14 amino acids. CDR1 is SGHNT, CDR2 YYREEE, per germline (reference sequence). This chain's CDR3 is CASSLIRQGNGYTF. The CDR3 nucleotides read TGTGCCAGCAGCTTGATACGACAGGGGAACGGCTACACCTTC.

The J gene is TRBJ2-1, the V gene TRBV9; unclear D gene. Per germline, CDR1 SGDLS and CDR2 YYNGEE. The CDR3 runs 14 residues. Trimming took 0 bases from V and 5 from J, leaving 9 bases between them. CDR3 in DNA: TGTGCCAGCAGCGTAGATGGTAGAAACAATGAGCAGTTCTTC. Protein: CASSVDGRNNEQFF.

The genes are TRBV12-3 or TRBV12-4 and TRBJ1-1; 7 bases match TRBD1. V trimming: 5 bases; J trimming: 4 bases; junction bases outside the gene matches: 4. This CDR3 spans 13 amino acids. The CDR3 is CASSLAGGTEAFF. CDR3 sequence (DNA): TGTGCCAGCAGTCTGGCAGGGGGCACTGAAGCTTTCTTT.

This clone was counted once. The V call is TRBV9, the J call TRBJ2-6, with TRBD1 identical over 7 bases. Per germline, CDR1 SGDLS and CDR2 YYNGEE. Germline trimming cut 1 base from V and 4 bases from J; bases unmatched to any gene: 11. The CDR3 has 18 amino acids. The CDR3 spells CASSVRTGIRVGANVLTF. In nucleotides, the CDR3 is TGTGCCAGCAGCGTAAGGACAGGTATCAGGGTCGGGGCCAACGTCCTGACTTTC.

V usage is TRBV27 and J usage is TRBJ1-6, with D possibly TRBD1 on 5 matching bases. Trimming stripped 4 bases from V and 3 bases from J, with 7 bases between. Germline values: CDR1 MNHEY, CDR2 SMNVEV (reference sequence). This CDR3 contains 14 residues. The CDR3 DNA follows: TGTGCCAGCAGTTCGACAGACTATAATTCACCCCTCCACTTT. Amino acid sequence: CASSSTDYNSPLHF.

This CDR3 is CASSPGQGPKTQYF. CDR3 coding DNA: TGTGCCAGCAGCCCGGGACAGGGGCCGAAGACCCAGTACTTC. The J gene is TRBJ2-5, the V gene TRBV11-3, with 10 bases aligning to TRBD1. The CDR3 contains 14 residues. Germline V gives CDR1 SGHNT, CDR2 YENEEA. The junction had 6 bases not matched to a gene; V was cut back by 5 bases and J by 6 bases. Variable domain in full (rest from reference TRBV11-3 and TRBJ2-5): EAGVVQSPRYKIIEKKQPVAFWCNPISGHNTLYWYLQNLGQGPELLIRYENEEAVDDSQLPKDRFSAERLKGVDSTLKIQPAELGDSAVYLCASSPGQGPKTQYFGPGTRLLVL.

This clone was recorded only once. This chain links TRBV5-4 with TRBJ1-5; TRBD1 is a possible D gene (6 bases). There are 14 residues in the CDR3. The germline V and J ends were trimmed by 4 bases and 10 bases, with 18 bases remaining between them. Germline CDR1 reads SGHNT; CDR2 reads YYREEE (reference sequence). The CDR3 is CASSPEGGAEPQHF. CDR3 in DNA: TGTGCCAGCAGCCCCGAGGGGGGGGCTGAACCCCAGCATTTT.

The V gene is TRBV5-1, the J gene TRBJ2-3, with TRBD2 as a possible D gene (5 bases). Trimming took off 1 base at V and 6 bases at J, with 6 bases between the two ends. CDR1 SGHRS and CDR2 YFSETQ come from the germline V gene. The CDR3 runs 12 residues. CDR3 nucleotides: TGCGCCAGCAGCTTGCCGGGGGATACGCAGTATTTT. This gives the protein CASSLPGDTQYF.

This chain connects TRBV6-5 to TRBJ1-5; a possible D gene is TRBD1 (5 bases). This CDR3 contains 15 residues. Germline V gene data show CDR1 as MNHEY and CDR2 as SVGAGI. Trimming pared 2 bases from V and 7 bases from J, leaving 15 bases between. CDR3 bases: TGTGCCAGCAGTTACGATTCTGGGAAGGGGCAGCCCCAGCATTTT. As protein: CASSYDSGKGQPQHF.

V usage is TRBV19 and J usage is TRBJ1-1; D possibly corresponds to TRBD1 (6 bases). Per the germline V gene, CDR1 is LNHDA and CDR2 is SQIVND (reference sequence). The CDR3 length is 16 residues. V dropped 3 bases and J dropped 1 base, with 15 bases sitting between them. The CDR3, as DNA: TGTGCCAGTAGTATTCCACAGGGCCATACGAACACTGAAGCTTTCTTT. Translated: CASSIPQGHTNTEAFF.

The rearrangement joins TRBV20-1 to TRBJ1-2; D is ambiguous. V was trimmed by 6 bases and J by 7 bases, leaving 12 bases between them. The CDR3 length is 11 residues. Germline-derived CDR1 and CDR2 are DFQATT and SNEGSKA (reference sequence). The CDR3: CSAGYSSGYTF. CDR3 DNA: TGCAGTGCCGGTTATTCAAGTGGCTACACCTTC.

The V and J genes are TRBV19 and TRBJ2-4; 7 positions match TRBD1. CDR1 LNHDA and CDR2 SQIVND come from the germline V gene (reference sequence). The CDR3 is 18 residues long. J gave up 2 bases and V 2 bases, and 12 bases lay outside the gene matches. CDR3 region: CASSILTGTVQTKNIQYF. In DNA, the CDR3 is TGTGCCAGTAGTATACTCACCGGGACAGTTCAAACCAAAAACATTCAGTACTTC.

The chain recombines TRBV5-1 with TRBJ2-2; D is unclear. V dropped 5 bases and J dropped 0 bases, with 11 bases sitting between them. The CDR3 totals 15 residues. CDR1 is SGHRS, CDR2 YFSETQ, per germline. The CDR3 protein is CASRAPSSNTGELFF. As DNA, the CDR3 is TGCGCCAGCAGGGCCCCCTCTTCGAACACCGGGGAGCTGTTTTTT.

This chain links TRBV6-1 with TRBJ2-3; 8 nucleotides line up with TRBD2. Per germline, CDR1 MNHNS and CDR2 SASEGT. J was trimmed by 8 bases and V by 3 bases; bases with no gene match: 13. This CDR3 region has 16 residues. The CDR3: CASSEAGGAGAATQYF. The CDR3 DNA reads TGTGCCAGCAGTGAGGCGGGTGGAGCGGGGGCGGCTACGCAGTATTTT.

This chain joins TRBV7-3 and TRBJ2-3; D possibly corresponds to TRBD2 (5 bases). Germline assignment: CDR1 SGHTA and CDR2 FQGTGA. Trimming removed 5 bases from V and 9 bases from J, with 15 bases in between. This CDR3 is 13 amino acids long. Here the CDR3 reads CASSPGLAETQYF. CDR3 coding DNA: TGTGCCAGCAGCCCCGGACTCGCGGAGACGCAGTATTTT.